The 28 T cell receptor beta chains listed next were all sequenced from one sample in a study of OX40 agonist ivuxolimab in advanced cancers. Library method: the immunoSEQ multiplex PCR assay. In its TCRdb copy, this immuneACCESS table keeps in-frame sequences only and misses some clones. Where compared with another copy, unresolved V genes explain less than half of these, and the others have no known cause. The sample table contains about 58,000 clones; only one count was recorded for roughly four fifths of them. The ten largest make up about 0.74% of the sample. The sample here was CD4+ or CD8+ T cells sorted from blood, taken in a trial of the OX40 agonist ivuxolimab. All receptors derive from an adult with an advanced solid tumor such as melanoma, head and neck, liver or kidney cancer.

This clone was observed once. The genes are TRBV5-1 and TRBJ2-5; 10 positions match TRBD1. The CDR3 runs to 16 residues. Trimming removed 4 bases from V and 5 bases from J; junction bases left unmatched: 11. Germline CDR1 SGHRS, CDR2 YFSETQ. This CDR3 is CASSPRQGAGVETQYF. The CDR3 DNA reads TGCGCCAGCAGCCCCAGACAGGGGGCTGGTGTGGAGACCCAGTACTTC.

This chain uses TRBV15 with TRBJ2-3; D gene ambiguous. Germline-derived CDR1 and CDR2 are LNHNV and YYDKDF (reference sequence). CDR3 length: 18 amino acids. V was clipped by 0 bases and J by 0 bases, with 16 bases between them. CDR3 sequence reads: CATSREVSLGTSTDTQYF. CDR3 sequence (DNA): TGTGCCACCAGCAGAGAGGTTAGTCTAGGCACTAGCACAGATACGCAGTATTTT. The whole variable domain, filled in from reference TRBV15 and TRBJ2-3, reads DAMVIQNPRYQVTQFGKPVTLSCSQTLNHNVMYWYQQKSSQAPKLLFHYYDKDFNNEADTPDNFQSRRPNTSFCFLDIRSPGLGDTAMYLCATSREVSLGTSTDTQYFGPGTRLTVL.

The rearrangement links TRBV30 to TRBJ2-1; tentative D call: TRBD2 (6 bases). The length of the CDR3 is 13 residues. Trimming removed 2 bases at V and 7 bases at J, with 12 bases between. Germline CDR1 reads GTSNPN; CDR2 reads SVGIG (reference sequence). CDR3 loop: CAWSFPEGNEQFF. CDR3 nucleotide sequence: TGTGCCTGGAGTTTCCCGGAGGGAAATGAGCAGTTCTTC.

This chain links TRBV5-1 with TRBJ1-6; D possibly corresponds to TRBD1 (6 bases). The CDR3 has 14 amino acids. In germline, CDR1 is SGHRS, CDR2 YFSETQ. Deletions cut 5 bases from V and 7 bases from J, with 13 bases between. CDR3 sequence (DNA): TGCGCCAGCAGTTCGGACAGTACAAATTCACCCCTCCACTTT. Protein: CASSSDSTNSPLHF.

The genes are TRBV10-3 and TRBJ2-2, with a possible D match to TRBD1 (5 bases). Germline CDR1 is ENHRY and CDR2 is SYGVKD. Trimming took 5 bases from V and 1 from J, leaving 8 bases between them. The CDR3 has 14 amino acids. Here the CDR3 DNA reads TGTGCCATCAGTCCAAGGGGGAACACCGGGGAGCTGTTTTTT. The encoded protein is CAISPRGNTGELFF.

The V and J genes are TRBV28 and TRBJ1-5, with D possibly matching TRBD1 (5 bases). The CDR3 totals 17 residues. CDR1 is MDHEN and CDR2 is SYDVKM in the germline V gene. V lost 3 bases and J 0 bases, leaving 15 bases between the germline ends. CDR3 loop: CASSLFFGTYSNQPQHF. CDR3 DNA: TGTGCCAGCAGTTTGTTTTTTGGGACGTATAGCAATCAGCCCCAGCATTTT.

This clone was seen a single time. This sequence joins TRBV15 and TRBJ2-1, with D unresolved. Germline-derived CDR1 and CDR2 are LNHNV and YYDKDF (reference sequence). Deletions cut 3 bases from V and 3 bases from J, with 15 bases between. This CDR3 has 16 amino acids. The CDR3: CATSRPLGSFYNEQFF. CDR3 DNA: TGTGCCACCAGCAGGCCATTGGGTAGCTTCTACAATGAGCAGTTCTTC.

The chain links TRBV6-5 to TRBJ2-7; TRBD2 aligns across 8 bases. The ends lost 6 bases at V and 3 bases at J; junction bases unmatched: 7. Germline CDR1 and CDR2: MNHEY and SVGAGI. The CDR3 loop spans 14 amino acids. The CDR3 sequence: CASSIGTRGYEQYF. In DNA form, the CDR3 reads TGTGCCAGCAGCATCGGGACTAGGGGCTACGAGCAGTACTTC.

This rearrangement joins TRBV5-1 to TRBJ1-4; D unresolved. The length of the CDR3 is 16 residues. Germline CDR1 is SGHRS and CDR2 is YFSETQ. Trimming shortened V by 0 bases and J by 0 bases, and 9 bases separated the two germline ends. The CDR3 reads CASSLEAVTTNEKLFF. As DNA, the CDR3 is TGCGCCAGCAGCTTGGAAGCGGTAACAACTAATGAAAAACTGTTTTTT.

The gene calls are TRBV4-2 and TRBJ2-5; 7 bases fit TRBD2. The CDR3 runs to 17 residues. V lost 4 bases and J lost 5; bases outside the gene matches: 16. Germline V gene sequence: CDR1 LGHNA, CDR2 YNFKEQ. CDR3 residues: CASSPIGNAGGGETQYF. The CDR3 region has the DNA TGTGCCAGCAGCCCAATTGGTAATGCCGGGGGAGGGGAGACCCAGTACTTC.

The V gene is TRBV14, the J gene TRBJ2-3; 7 bases align to TRBD2. The CDR3 consists of 16 residues. Germline V lookup: CDR1 SGHDN, CDR2 FVKESK. The V and J ends lost 0 bases and 1 base, in that order; junction bases with no gene match: 4. CDR3 coding DNA: TGTGCCAGCAGCCAAGAGCGGGGGTTGGGCACAGATACGCAGTATTTT. Amino acids: CASSQERGLGTDTQYF.

V usage is TRBV6-1 and J usage is TRBJ1-2; perhaps TRBD1 as D (5 bases). The CDR3 totals 16 residues. Trimming took 4 bases from V and 5 from J, leaving 20 bases between them. Germline CDR1 and CDR2: MNHNS and SASEGT. The CDR3: CASSGETPGRQYGYTF. The CDR3 coding sequence is TGTGCCAGCAGTGGAGAGACCCCAGGGAGGCAGTATGGCTACACCTTC.

The chain links TRBV11-3 to TRBJ2-5; D ambiguous. V lost 1 base, J lost 1 base, and 7 bases lay in between. The CDR3 loop spans 14 amino acids. Germline CDR1 reads SGHNT; CDR2 reads YENEEA. This CDR3 is CASSLGQSQETQYF. CDR3 nucleotides: TGTGCCAGCAGCTTAGGCCAGTCCCAAGAGACCCAGTACTTC.

The rearrangement joins TRBV25-1 to TRBJ1-4; D may be TRBD1 (5 bases). CDR1 MGHDK and CDR2 SYGVNS come from the germline V gene. This CDR3 has 15 amino acids. Trimming shortened V by 6 bases and J by 7 bases, and 18 bases separated the two germline ends. For the CDR3, the DNA is TGTGCCAGCAGCTGGCCGGGACGGCCGTCTGAAAAACTGTTTTTT. This translates into CASSWPGRPSEKLFF.

The rearrangement joins TRBV11-2 to TRBJ1-6, with 8 bases identical to TRBD1. The ends lost 4 bases at V and 7 bases at J; junction bases unmatched: 9. The CDR3 loop spans 16 amino acids. CDR1 and CDR2 (germline): SGHAT, FQNNGV. The CDR3 DNA reads TGTGCCAGCAGCTCCTCCAGGGACAGGAGGAATTCACCCCTCCACTTT. Translated: CASSSSRDRRNSPLHF.

This chain joins TRBV5-1 and TRBJ2-5; 9 nucleotides line up with TRBD1. V dropped 4 bases and J dropped 5; count of bases not matched to a gene: 9. This CDR3 has 15 amino acids. Germline-derived CDR1 and CDR2 are SGHRS and YFSETQ. The CDR3: CASSQAGTGRETQYF. The CDR3 DNA is TGCGCCAGCAGCCAAGCCGGGACAGGGAGGGAGACCCAGTACTTC.

The J gene is TRBJ1-1, the V gene TRBV14; 8 bases align to TRBD1. The germline gives CDR1 SGHDN, CDR2 FVKESK. CDR3 length: 15 amino acids. Unmatched junction bases numbered 8, after V lost 5 bases and J lost 3 bases. The CDR3 is CASSARTGRDTEAFF. CDR3 DNA: TGTGCCAGCAGCGCCCGGACAGGGCGGGACACTGAAGCTTTCTTT.

The chain combines TRBV11-3 with TRBJ1-6; 7 bases line up with TRBD1. In germline, CDR1 is SGHNT, CDR2 YENEEA. CDR3 length equals 16 residues. V trimming: 2 bases; J trimming: 2 bases; junction bases outside the gene matches: 3. The CDR3 spells CASSLLRGTYNSPLHF. In DNA form, the CDR3 reads TGTGCCAGCAGCTTACTCAGGGGGACCTATAATTCACCCCTCCACTTT.

V gene TRBV25-1 combines with J gene TRBJ2-5; D is ambiguous. Deletions cut 1 base from V and 3 bases from J, with 9 bases between. The CDR3 has 14 amino acids. Germline-derived CDR1 and CDR2 are MGHDK and SYGVNS. CDR3 in amino acids: CASSEWGREETQYF. The DNA of the CDR3 is TGTGCCAGCAGTGAATGGGGTAGAGAAGAGACCCAGTACTTC.

This chain links TRBV5-8 with TRBJ2-1; 7 positions agree with TRBD1. V was pared by 4 bases and J by 6 bases, with 10 bases of the junction left unmatched. CDR3 length: 15 residues. The V gene's germline CDR1 is SGHTS and CDR2 YDEGEE. The CDR3 DNA follows: TGTGCCAGCAGCGTCGGGACAGATTTCTTCAATGAGCAGTTCTTC. It specifies CASSVGTDFFNEQFF.

The V call is TRBV25-1, the J call TRBJ1-4; D is ambiguous. CDR1 MGHDK and CDR2 SYGVNS come from the germline V gene. The germline V and J ends were trimmed by 6 bases and 7 bases, with 15 bases remaining between them. The CDR3 is made up of 14 amino acids. In DNA, the CDR3 is TGTGCCAGCAGGCTAGGGCAGTGGGCTGAAAAACTGTTTTTT. Its protein is CASRLGQWAEKLFF.

The CDR3 DNA follows: TGTGCCAGCAGCCGGGGACAGGGGGGAAACGAGCAGTACTTC. This gives the protein CASSRGQGGNEQYF. The rearrangement links TRBV6-5 to TRBJ2-7; 11 bases are a match to TRBD1. There are 14 residues in the CDR3. Losses at the gene ends were 6 bases for V and 5 bases for J; bases not matched to a gene: 6. Germline loops: CDR1 MNHEY, CDR2 SVGAGI.

The J gene is TRBJ2-6, the V gene TRBV5-1, with D possibly being TRBD2 (5 bases). Germline V gene sequence: CDR1 SGHRS, CDR2 YFSETQ. This CDR3 contains 15 residues. V lost 6 bases to trimming and J lost 0 bases, with 10 bases between them. The CDR3 DNA is TGCGCCAGCACCCCAACTAGCTCTGGGGCCAACGTCCTGACTTTC. This translates into CASTPTSSGANVLTF. The full variable domain, rest sourced from reference TRBV5-1 and TRBJ2-6, is KAGVTQTPRYLIKTRGQQVTLSCSPISGHRSVSWYQQTPGQGLQFLFEYFSETQRNKGNFPGRFSGRQFSNSRSEMNVSTLELGDSALYLCASTPTSSGANVLTFGAGSRLTVL.

V gene TRBV12-5 combines with J gene TRBJ1-3; 11 bases align to TRBD1. This CDR3 spans 18 amino acids. V was pared by 4 bases and J by 0 bases, with 8 bases of the junction left unmatched. CDR1 LGHNT and CDR2 FRNRAP come from the germline V gene. Here the CDR3 reads CASGSGQGVVFSGNTIYF. The DNA of the CDR3 is TGTGCTAGTGGTTCGGGACAGGGGGTAGTCTTCTCTGGAAACACCATATATTTT.

The rearrangement joins TRBV7-8 to TRBJ2-2; 7 positions agree with TRBD2. V lost 5 bases, J lost 0 bases, and 3 bases stayed unmatched. This CDR3 is built from 15 residues. Germline CDR1 SGHVS, CDR2 FQNEAQ. The CDR3 sequence: CASSRAGTNTGELFF. The CDR3 nucleotides are TGTGCCAGCAGCAGAGCGGGAACGAACACCGGGGAGCTGTTTTTT.

V is TRBV4-1 and J is TRBJ1-6, with 7 bases identical to TRBD1. Unmatched junction bases numbered 6, after V lost 0 bases and J lost 4 bases. The CDR3 spans 17 residues. Germline V lookup: CDR1 MGHRA, CDR2 YSYEKL. This CDR3 is CASSQEGQPDYNSPLHF. In DNA, the CDR3 is TGCGCCAGCAGCCAAGAGGGACAGCCCGATTATAATTCACCCCTCCACTTT.

This clone was seen just once. V usage is TRBV5-4 and J usage is TRBJ1-1, with D tentatively TRBD1 (6 bases). V was cut by 5 bases and J by 4 bases, with 12 bases left in between. The CDR3 runs to 13 residues. CDR1 is SGHNT and CDR2 is YYREEE in the germline V gene (reference sequence). The CDR3 DNA is TGTGCCAGCAGGCTACAGGGTCGCACTGAAGCTTTCTTT. It yields the protein CASRLQGRTEAFF.

This clone was observed a few times. This rearrangement joins TRBV18 to TRBJ2-5; the match to TRBD2 covers 8 bases. The length of the CDR3 is 15 residues. Germline V gene sequence: CDR1 KGHSH, CDR2 LQKENI. Losses at the gene ends were 3 bases for V and 4 bases for J; bases not matched to a gene: 7. The CDR3 sequence: CASSPRAGEGETQYF. CDR3 nucleotides: TGTGCCAGCTCACCGAGAGCGGGGGAGGGAGAGACCCAGTACTTC.